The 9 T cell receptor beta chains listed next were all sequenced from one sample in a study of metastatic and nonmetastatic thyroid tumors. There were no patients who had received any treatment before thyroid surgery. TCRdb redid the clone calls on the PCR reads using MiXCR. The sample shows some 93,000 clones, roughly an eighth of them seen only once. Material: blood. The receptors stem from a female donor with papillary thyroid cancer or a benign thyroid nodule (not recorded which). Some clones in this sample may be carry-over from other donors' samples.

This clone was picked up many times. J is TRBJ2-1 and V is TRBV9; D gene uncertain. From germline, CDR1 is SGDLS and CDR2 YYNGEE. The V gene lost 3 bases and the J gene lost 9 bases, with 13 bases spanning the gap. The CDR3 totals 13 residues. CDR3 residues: CASSGAEPGEQFF. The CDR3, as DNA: TGTGCCAGCAGCGGGGCGGAACCCGGTGAGCAGTTCTTC.

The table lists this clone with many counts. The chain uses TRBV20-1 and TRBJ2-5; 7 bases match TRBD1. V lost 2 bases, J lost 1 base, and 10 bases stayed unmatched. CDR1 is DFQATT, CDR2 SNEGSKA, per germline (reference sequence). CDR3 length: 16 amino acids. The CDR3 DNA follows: TGCAGTGCTAGACTAGTGGTGACAGGGACCCAAGAGACCCAGTACTTC. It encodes CSARLVVTGTQETQYF.

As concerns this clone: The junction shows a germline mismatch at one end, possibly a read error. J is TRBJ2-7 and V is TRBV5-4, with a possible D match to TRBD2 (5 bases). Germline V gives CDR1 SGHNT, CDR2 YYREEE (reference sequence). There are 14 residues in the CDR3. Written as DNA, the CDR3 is TGTGCCAACAGCTCTGGTGATTGGGAGAACGAGCAGTACTTC. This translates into CANSSGDWENEQYF.

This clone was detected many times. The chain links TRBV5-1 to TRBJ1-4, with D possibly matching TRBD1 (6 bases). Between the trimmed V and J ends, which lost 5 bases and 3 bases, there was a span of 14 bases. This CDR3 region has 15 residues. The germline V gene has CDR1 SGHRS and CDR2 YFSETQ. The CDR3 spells CASRTSRQANEKLFF. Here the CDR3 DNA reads TGCGCCAGCAGAACTTCGCGACAGGCTAATGAAAAACTGTTTTTT.

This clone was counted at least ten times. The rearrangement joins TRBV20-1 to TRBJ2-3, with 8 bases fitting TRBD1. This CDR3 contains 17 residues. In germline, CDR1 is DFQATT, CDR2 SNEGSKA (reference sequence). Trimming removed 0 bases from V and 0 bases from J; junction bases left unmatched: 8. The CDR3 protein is CSARDLRWTGSTDTQYF. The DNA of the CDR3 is TGCAGTGCTAGAGATCTTCGGTGGACAGGGAGCACAGATACGCAGTATTTT.

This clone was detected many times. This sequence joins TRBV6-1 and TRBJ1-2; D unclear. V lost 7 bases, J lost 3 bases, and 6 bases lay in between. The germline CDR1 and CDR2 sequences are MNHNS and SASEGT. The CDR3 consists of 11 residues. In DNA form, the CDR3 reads TGTGCCAGCACCGCAGACTATGGCTACACCTTC. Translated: CASTADYGYTF.

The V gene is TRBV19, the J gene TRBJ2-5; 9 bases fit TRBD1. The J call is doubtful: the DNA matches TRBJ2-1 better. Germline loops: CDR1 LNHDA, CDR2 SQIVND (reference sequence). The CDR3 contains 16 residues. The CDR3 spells CASSTPDRGYHNEQFF. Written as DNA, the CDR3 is TGTGCCAGTAGCACGCCGGACAGGGGTTACCACAATGAGCAGTTCTTC.

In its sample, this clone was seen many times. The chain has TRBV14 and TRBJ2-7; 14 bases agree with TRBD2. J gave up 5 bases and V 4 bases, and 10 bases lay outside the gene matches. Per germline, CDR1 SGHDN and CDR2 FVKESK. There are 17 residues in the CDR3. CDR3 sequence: CASSLLPRLAGGDEQYF. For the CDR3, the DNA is TGTGCCAGCAGCCTGTTGCCCCGACTAGCGGGAGGGGACGAGCAGTACTTC. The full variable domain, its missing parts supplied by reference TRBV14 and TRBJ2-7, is EAGVTQFPSHSVIEKGQTVTLRCDPISGHDNLYWYRRVMGKEIKFLLHFVKESKQDESGMPNNRFLAERTGGTYSTLKVQPAELEDSGVYFCASSLLPRLAGGDEQYFGPGTRLTVT.

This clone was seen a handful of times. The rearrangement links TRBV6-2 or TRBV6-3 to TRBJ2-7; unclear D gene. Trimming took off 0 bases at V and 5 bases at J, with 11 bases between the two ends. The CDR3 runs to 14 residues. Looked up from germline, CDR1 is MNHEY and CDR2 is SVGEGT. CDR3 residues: CASSYSTWVHEQYF. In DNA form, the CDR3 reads TGTGCCAGCAGTTACTCGACCTGGGTTCACGAGCAGTACTTC.